A selection of T cell receptor beta chains follows, all from one sample in a study of CXCR3-negative and CXCR3-positive naive CD8 T cells. TCRdb re-analyzed the 5' RACE reads; it lists each CDR3 protein once, without DNA. Recorded for this sample: 65,000 to 85,000 distinct CDR3 sequences. The sample was naive CXCR3- CD8+ T cells from blood. The receptors originated from a human donor in good health. Some clones in this sample may be carry-over from other donors' samples. Each CDR3 is given with its conserved first and last residue.

V,J,CDR3
TRBV5-6,TRBJ1-4,CASSLEGSGSPNEKLFF
TRBV18,TRBJ1-5,CASSPLGQGANQPQHF
TRBV7-9,TRBJ2-7,CASSLTSGSSYEQYF
TRBV7-7,TRBJ2-7,CASSLAGTYEQYF
TRBV7-6,TRBJ2-7,CASSLGFQNYEQYF
TRBV29-1,TRBJ1-1,CSVPEGTTEAFF
TRBV7-9,TRBJ2-5,CASSLSGSQETQYF
TRBV19,TRBJ1-5,CASSISVTTNSNQPQHF
TRBV7-2,TRBJ2-7,CASSLAPSASLYEQYF
TRBV13,TRBJ2-7,CASSLVGGGVEQYF
TRBV12-3/TRBV12-4,TRBJ2-3,CASSLDLAGSTDTQYF
TRBV19,TRBJ1-2,CASSPDRQPSSYGYTF
TRBV27,TRBJ2-1,CASSTGNEQFF
TRBV28,TRBJ2-5,CASSFPGEETQYF
TRBV27,TRBJ2-3,CASGVYGEPPPDTQYF
TRBV7-2,TRBJ1-1,CAGGGMNTEAFF
TRBV19,TRBJ2-1,CASSIVAGDYNEQFF
TRBV6-5,TRBJ2-1,CASSYGPTYNEQFF
TRBV10-3,TRBJ2-2,CAASGRVDTGELFF
TRBV5-6,TRBJ1-2,CASSSGHYGYTF
TRBV6-5,TRBJ2-6,CASSYTGANVLTF
TRBV5-1,TRBJ2-2,CASIDSVTGELFF
TRBV9,TRBJ2-1,CASSETNEQFF
TRBV11-2,TRBJ2-5,CARSLAGATQETQYF
TRBV5-5,TRBJ1-1,CASSSPNRGLNTEAFF
TRBV30,TRBJ2-7,CAWMGSAGEQYF
TRBV28,TRBJ1-1,CASSLFLSGGDNTEAFF
TRBV7-3,TRBJ2-3,CASSLYGDPNFSTDTQYF
TRBV7-9,TRBJ1-2,CASSYGQGLNYGYTF
TRBV28,TRBJ2-4,CASSFWGAAGAAKNIQYF
TRBV5-1,TRBJ2-1,CASSLLAGGDNEQFF
TRBV6-5,TRBJ2-7,CASSYGGGSYEQYF
TRBV5-1,TRBJ1-1,CASTYRGGNTEAFF
TRBV29-1,TRBJ2-1,CSVDRGAFEYNEQFF
TRBV5-1,TRBJ2-7,CASSPDSGPFYEQYF
TRBV11-3,TRBJ2-1,CASSLRDSRETFF
TRBV3-1,TRBJ2-5,CASSQVWASGHEETQYF
TRBV6-5,TRBJ2-1,CASSQYGSDGGKQFF
TRBV20-1,TRBJ1-5,CSARDQGNQPQHF
TRBV28,TRBJ2-7,CASSGDSDQGGWHEQYF
TRBV12-3/TRBV12-4,TRBJ2-3,CASSLLGGAARGPPVDTQYF
TRBV20-1,TRBJ2-7,CSARGLAGGAKVPYEQYF
TRBV20-1,TRBJ2-1,CSARDLKLGYNEQFF
TRBV7-3,TRBJ2-1,CASSPEGGLYNEQFF
TRBV28,TRBJ2-7,CASSLGQGIPIPYEQYF
TRBV12-3/TRBV12-4,TRBJ2-7,CASSPTGAEQYF
TRBV29-1,TRBJ2-2,CSVEDPNTGELFF
TRBV12-3/TRBV12-4,TRBJ2-7,CASTTSPSGSGEQYF
TRBV6-4,TRBJ2-2,CASSDAGPQTGELFF
TRBV28,TRBJ1-3,CASRVAGPGNTIYF
TRBV7-3,TRBJ2-5,CASSRAGEETQYF
TRBV25-1,TRBJ2-7,CASTDRGFDEQYF
TRBV7-8,TRBJ2-7,CASSQTGTNPYEQYF
TRBV20-1,TRBJ2-7,CSARDLDSSYEQYF
TRBV4-1,TRBJ2-2,CASSQDWSPGELFF
TRBV3-1,TRBJ1-2,CASSPPLRTNYGYTF
TRBV6-5,TRBJ1-6,CASSYGTGRNSPLHF
TRBV15,TRBJ1-2,CATSRDLGEDGYTF
TRBV12-3/TRBV12-4,TRBJ2-1,CASSHPPTGSGYNEQFF
TRBV28,TRBJ2-7,CASSLFPGGNEQYF